In its sample, the clone carrying this T cell receptor (beta chain) was seen many times. Trimming removed 6 bases at V and 7 bases at J, with 15 bases between. Per germline, CDR1 SGHTA and CDR2 FQGNSA. There are 13 residues in the CDR3. This entry comes from a study of early T cells in non-severe SARS-CoV-2 infection. Individual cDNA molecules were tagged with unique molecular identifiers. TCRdb re-analysed the 5' RACE reads in MiXCR, keeping a single row per CDR3 protein. The data hold about 50,000 distinct CDR3 sequences, with around 6.5% observed a single time. This chain links TRBV7-2 with TRBJ2-5, with D possibly called TRBD1 or TRBD2 (5 bases each). Sequenced material: whole blood, taken at baseline. The clonotype comes from an adult who was a healthcare worker with PCR-confirmed SARS-CoV-2 infection or an uninfected control (not recorded which). The CDR3 reads CASSRDVPPTQYF. Here the CDR3 DNA reads TGTGCCAGCAGTCGGGACGTACCGCCGACCCAGTACTTC.